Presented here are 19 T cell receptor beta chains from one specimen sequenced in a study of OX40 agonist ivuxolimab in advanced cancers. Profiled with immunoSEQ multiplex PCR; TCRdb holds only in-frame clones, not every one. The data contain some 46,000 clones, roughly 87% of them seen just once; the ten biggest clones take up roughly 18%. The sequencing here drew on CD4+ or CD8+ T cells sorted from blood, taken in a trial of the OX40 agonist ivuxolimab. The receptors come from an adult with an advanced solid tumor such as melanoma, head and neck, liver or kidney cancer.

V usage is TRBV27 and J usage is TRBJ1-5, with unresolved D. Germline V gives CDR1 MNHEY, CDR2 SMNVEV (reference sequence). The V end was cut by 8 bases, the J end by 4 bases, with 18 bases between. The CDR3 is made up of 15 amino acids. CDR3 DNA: TGTGCCAGCCGGAGCTTTGACAACTTTAATCAGCCCCAGCATTTT. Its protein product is CASRSFDNFNQPQHF.

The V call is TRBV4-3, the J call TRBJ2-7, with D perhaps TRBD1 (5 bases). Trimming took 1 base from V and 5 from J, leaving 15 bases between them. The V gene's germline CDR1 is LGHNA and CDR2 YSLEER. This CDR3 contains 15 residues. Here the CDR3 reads CASSQGPNGAHEQYV. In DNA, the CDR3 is TGCGCCAGCAGCCAAGGTCCCAATGGGGCCCACGAGCAGTACGTC.

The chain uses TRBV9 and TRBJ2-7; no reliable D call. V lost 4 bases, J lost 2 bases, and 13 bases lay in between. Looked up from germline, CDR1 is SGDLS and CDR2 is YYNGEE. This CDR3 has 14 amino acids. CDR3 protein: CASSPSGTPYEQYV. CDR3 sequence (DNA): TGTGCCAGCAGCCCGTCCGGCACCCCCTACGAGCAGTACGTC.

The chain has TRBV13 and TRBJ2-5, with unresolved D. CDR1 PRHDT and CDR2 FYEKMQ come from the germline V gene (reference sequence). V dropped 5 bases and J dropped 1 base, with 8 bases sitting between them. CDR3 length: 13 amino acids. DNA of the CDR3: TGTGCCAGCAGCCACGGCCTCCAAGAGACCCAGTACTTC. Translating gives CASSHGLQETQYF.

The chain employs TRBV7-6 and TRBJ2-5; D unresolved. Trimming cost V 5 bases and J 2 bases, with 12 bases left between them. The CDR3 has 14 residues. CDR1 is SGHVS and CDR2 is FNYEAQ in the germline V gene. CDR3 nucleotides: TGTGCCAGCAGCCCAAACTCACCTCAAGAGACCCAGTACTTC. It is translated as CASSPNSPQETQYF.

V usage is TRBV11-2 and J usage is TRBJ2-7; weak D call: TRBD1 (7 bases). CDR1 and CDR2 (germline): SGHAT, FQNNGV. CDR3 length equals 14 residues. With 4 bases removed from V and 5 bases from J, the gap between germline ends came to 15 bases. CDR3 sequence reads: CASSSDLRGDEQYV. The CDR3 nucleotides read TGTGCCAGCAGCTCTGACCTCAGGGGGGACGAGCAGTACGTC.

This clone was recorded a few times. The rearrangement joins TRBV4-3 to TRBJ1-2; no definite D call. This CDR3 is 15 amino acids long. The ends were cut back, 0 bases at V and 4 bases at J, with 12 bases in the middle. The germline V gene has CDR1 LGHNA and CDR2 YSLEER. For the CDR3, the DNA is TGCGCCAGCAGCCAAGAATTAGGCTATCCCTATGGCTACACCTTC. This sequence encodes CASSQELGYPYGYTF.

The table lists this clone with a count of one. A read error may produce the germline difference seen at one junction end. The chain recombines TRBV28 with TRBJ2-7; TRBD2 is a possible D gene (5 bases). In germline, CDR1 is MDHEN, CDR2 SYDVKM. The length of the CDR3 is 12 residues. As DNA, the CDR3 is TGTGCCAGCAGTTTCGGTCGTCCTGGGGAGACCTTC. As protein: CASSFGRPGETF.

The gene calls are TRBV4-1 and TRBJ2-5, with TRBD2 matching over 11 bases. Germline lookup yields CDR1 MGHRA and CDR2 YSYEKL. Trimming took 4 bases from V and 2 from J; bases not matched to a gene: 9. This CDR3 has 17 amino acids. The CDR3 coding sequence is TGCGCCAGCAGCCGTTTCACTAGCGGGGGCGCACAAGAGACCCAGTACTTC. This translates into CASSRFTSGGAQETQYF.

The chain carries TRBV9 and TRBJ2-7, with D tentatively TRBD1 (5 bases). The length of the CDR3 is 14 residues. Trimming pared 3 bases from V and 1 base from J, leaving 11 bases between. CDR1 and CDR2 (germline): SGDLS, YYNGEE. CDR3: CASSALDRSYEQYF. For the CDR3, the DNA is TGTGCCAGCAGCGCCCTAGACAGATCCTACGAGCAGTACTTC.

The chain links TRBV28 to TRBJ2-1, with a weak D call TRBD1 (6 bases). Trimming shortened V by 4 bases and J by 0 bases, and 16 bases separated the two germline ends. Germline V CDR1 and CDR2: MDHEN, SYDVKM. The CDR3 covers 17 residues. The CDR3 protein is CASSSSDRWSSYNEQFF. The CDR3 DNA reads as TGTGCCAGCAGTTCGTCAGACAGGTGGAGCTCCTACAATGAGCAGTTCTTC.

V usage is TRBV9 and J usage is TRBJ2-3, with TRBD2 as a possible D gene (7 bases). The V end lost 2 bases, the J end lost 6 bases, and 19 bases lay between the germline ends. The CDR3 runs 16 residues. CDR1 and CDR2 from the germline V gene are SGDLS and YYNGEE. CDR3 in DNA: TGTGCCAGCAGCGTTTGGGGGGGCGGACCCTCGGATACGCAGTATTTT. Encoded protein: CASSVWGGGPSDTQYF.

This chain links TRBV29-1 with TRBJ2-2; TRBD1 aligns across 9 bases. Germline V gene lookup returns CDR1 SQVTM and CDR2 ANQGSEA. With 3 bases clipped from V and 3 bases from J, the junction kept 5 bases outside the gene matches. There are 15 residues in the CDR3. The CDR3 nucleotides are TGCAGCGTTGATGTTGGGACAGGGCACACCGGGGAGCTGTTTTTT. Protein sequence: CSVDVGTGHTGELFF.

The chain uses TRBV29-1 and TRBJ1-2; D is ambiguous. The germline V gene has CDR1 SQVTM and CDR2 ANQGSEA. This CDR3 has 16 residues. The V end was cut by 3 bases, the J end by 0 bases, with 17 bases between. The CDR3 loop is CSVEYSYHPSNYGYTF. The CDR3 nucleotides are TGCAGCGTTGAGTACAGTTACCACCCTTCTAACTATGGCTACACCTTC.

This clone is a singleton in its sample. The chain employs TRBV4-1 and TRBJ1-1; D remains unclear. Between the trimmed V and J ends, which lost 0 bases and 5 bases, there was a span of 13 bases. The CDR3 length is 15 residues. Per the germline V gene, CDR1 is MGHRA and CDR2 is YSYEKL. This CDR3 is CASSQEAGVGTEAFF. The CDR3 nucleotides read TGCGCCAGCAGCCAAGAGGCAGGCGTAGGGACTGAAGCTTTCTTT.

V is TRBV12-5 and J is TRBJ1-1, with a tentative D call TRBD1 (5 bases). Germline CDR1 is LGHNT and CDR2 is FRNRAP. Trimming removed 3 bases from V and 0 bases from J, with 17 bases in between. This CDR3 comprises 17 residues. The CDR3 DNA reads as TGTGCTAGTGGTTTTAAGACAGCTTCCCTCATGAACACTGAAGCTTTCTTT. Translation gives CASGFKTASLMNTEAFF.

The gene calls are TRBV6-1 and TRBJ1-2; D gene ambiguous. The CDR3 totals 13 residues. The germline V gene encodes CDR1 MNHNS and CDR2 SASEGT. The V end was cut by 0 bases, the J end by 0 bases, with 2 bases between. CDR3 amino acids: CASSEAANYGYTF. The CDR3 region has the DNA TGTGCCAGCAGTGAAGCCGCTAACTATGGCTACACCTTC.

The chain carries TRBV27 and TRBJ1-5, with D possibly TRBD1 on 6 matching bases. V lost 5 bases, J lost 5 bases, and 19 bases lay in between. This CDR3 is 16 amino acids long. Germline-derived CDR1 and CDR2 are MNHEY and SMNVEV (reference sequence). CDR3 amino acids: CASSPPGGLRDQPQHF. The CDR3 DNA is TGTGCCAGCAGTCCCCCGGGGGGCCTTAGGGATCAGCCCCAGCATTTT.

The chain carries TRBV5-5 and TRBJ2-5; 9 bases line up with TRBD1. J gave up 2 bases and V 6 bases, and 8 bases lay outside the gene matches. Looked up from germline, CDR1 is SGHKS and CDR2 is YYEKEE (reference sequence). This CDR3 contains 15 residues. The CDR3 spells CASTKGQGPQETQYF. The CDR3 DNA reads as TGTGCCAGCACTAAGGGACAGGGACCTCAAGAGACCCAGTACTTC.